What follows are 20 T cell receptor beta chains derived from one specimen sequenced in a study of blood T cell repertoires in COVID-19 (dated by TCRdb to the early 2020s). The method behind the library was the immunoSEQ multiplex PCR assay. Held by TCRdb, this immuneACCESS table contains in-frame sequences only and omits some clones. Under half of the omission traces to an unresolved V gene where checked; the cause of the rest is unknown. The sample data list 300,000 to 400,000 clones, and roughly 90% of these were observed just once. Together, the top ten hold 0.9% to 1% of the sample. The material sequenced was PBMCs or T cells enriched from blood (not recorded which). The receptors here all came from a woman younger than 45 with acute COVID-19.

This chain uses TRBV5-1 with TRBJ1-3, with D uncertain. This CDR3 comprises 16 residues. Trimming cost V 0 bases and J 0 bases, with 10 bases left between them. From germline, CDR1 is SGHRS and CDR2 YFSETQ. This CDR3 reads CASSLGGLSSGNTIYF. CDR3 nucleotides: TGCGCCAGCAGCTTGGGAGGGCTCAGCTCTGGAAACACCATATATTTT.

The chain links TRBV20-1 to TRBJ1-5, with D perhaps matching TRBD1 (6 bases). The CDR3 contains 15 residues. Per the germline V gene, CDR1 is DFQATT and CDR2 is SNEGSKA (reference sequence). The V end lost 3 bases, the J end lost 2 bases, and 14 bases lay between the germline ends. The CDR3 loop reads CSASRAAGGNQPQHF. CDR3 nucleotides: TGCAGTGCTAGTAGGGCCGCAGGGGGCAATCAGCCCCAGCATTTT.

The CDR3 DNA follows: TGTGCCAGTAGGACAGACCCTAACTATGGCTACACCTTC. It encodes CASRTDPNYGYTF. The J gene is TRBJ1-2, the V gene TRBV19, with a weak D call TRBD1 (5 bases). The length of the CDR3 is 13 residues. The germline V and J ends were trimmed by 6 bases and 0 bases, with 8 bases remaining between them. Germline lookup yields CDR1 LNHDA and CDR2 SQIVND (reference sequence).

The chain recombines TRBV4-1 with TRBJ2-7; possible D gene TRBD1, 6 bases. Per the germline V gene, CDR1 is MGHRA and CDR2 is YSYEKL. Trimming took off 1 base at V and 3 bases at J, with 16 bases between the two ends. The CDR3 extends over 16 amino acids. The CDR3 nucleotides are TGCGCCAGCAGCCAAGTTTTGACAGGTGATGGCTACGAGCAGTACTTC. This sequence encodes CASSQVLTGDGYEQYF.

This clone was found a few times. The rearrangement links TRBV11-1 to TRBJ1-2, with D possibly matching TRBD1 (6 bases). The germline gives CDR1 SGHAT, CDR2 FQDESV (reference sequence). Trimming left V 5 bases short and J 4 bases short, with 11 bases between. CDR3 size: 13 residues. The CDR3 spells CASSPRGRYGYTF. For the CDR3, the DNA is TGTGCCAGCAGCCCCAGGGGCCGCTATGGCTACACCTTC.

The gene calls are TRBV29-1 and TRBJ2-7, with TRBD1 identical over 9 bases. The germline V gene encodes CDR1 SQVTM and CDR2 ANQGSEA. V shed 6 bases, J shed 0 bases, and the junction held 0 bases outside the gene matches. This CDR3 has 12 amino acids. CDR3 DNA: TGCAGCGTGGGACAGGGCTCCTACGAGCAGTACTTC. Its protein product is CSVGQGSYEQYF.

This clone has just a few counts. V usage is TRBV5-1 and J usage is TRBJ2-3, with TRBD2 matching 7 bases. The CDR3 consists of 17 residues. Trimming removed 0 bases from V and 0 bases from J; junction bases left unmatched: 7. Germline V gives CDR1 SGHRS, CDR2 YFSETQ. CDR3 region: CASSLAYVGGSTDTQYF. The CDR3 DNA follows: TGCGCCAGCAGCTTGGCCTATGTGGGGGGGAGCACAGATACGCAGTATTTT. The full variable domain, completed using reference TRBV5-1 and TRBJ2-3, is KAGVTQTPRYLIKTRGQQVTLSCSPISGHRSVSWYQQTPGQGLQFLFEYFSETQRNKGNFPGRFSGRQFSNSRSEMNVSTLELGDSALYLCASSLAYVGGSTDTQYFGPGTRLTVL.

The chain is built from TRBV2 and TRBJ1-3; the D gene is possibly TRBD1 (5 bases). The CDR3 is 17 amino acids. Germline values: CDR1 SNHLY, CDR2 FYNNEI. V dropped 0 bases and J dropped 4 bases, with 16 bases sitting between them. The CDR3 loop reads CASSEAAPWRGGNTIYF. CDR3 in DNA: TGTGCCAGCAGTGAAGCGGCTCCCTGGAGGGGCGGAAACACCATATATTTT.

This chain connects TRBV19 to TRBJ2-1; 7 nucleotides line up with TRBD1. Losses at the gene ends were 4 bases for V and 3 bases for J; bases not matched to a gene: 6. Germline values: CDR1 LNHDA, CDR2 SQIVND (reference sequence). The CDR3 has 15 amino acids. CDR3 region: CASSRETGFYNEQFF. CDR3 DNA: TGTGCCAGTAGTAGGGAGACAGGGTTCTACAATGAGCAGTTCTTC.

This sequence joins TRBV6-2 or TRBV6-3 and TRBJ1-2; tentatively, D is TRBD1 (6 bases). The CDR3 has 13 amino acids. CDR1 MNHEY and CDR2 SVGEGT come from the germline V gene. The germline V and J ends were trimmed by 5 bases and 2 bases, with 9 bases remaining between them. The CDR3 protein is CASSTGGNYGYTF. The CDR3 region has the DNA TGTGCCAGCAGTACTGGGGGCAACTATGGCTACACCTTC.

The chain employs TRBV15 and TRBJ2-7, with a tentative D call TRBD2 (6 bases). The CDR3 contains 14 residues. V gave up 1 base and J gave up 3 bases, with 10 bases separating them. Germline V lookup: CDR1 LNHNV, CDR2 YYDKDF (reference sequence). The CDR3 sequence is CATSRGGTFYEQYF. CDR3 bases: TGTGCCACCAGCAGAGGGGGGACTTTCTACGAGCAGTACTTC.

This chain uses TRBV21-1 with TRBJ1-6. TRBV21-1 is recorded as a pseudogene. The length of the CDR3 is 20 residues. The CDR3 nucleotides read TGTGCCAGCACTCGCGGGGCCCCAGGGCCAAAAAGGTCCTATAATTCACCCCTCCACTTT. Translating it yields CASTRGAPGPKRSYNSPLHF.

About this clone itself: This may arise from a read error, as a much more abundant clone is one base away. The chain has TRBV7-6 and TRBJ1-1, with D perhaps matching TRBD1 (5 bases). The germline V and J ends were trimmed by 5 bases and 8 bases, with 18 bases remaining between them. The germline V gene encodes CDR1 SGHVS and CDR2 FNYEAQ. The CDR3 length is 14 residues. CDR3 amino acids: CASSPRIAGVEAFF. CDR3 bases: TGTGCCAGCAGCCCACGGATTGCGGGGGTGGAAGCTTTCTTT.

The V and J genes are TRBV14 and TRBJ2-7, with 9 bases matching TRBD1. CDR3 size: 16 residues. CDR1 and CDR2 (germline): SGHDN, FVKESK. Germline trimming cut 2 bases from V and 5 bases from J; bases unmatched to any gene: 10. CDR3 DNA: TGTGCCAGCAGCCAACCCCGGGGACAGGGCAAGGACGAGCAGTACTTC. This encodes CASSQPRGQGKDEQYF.

This chain connects TRBV18 to TRBJ1-5; tentatively, D is TRBD1 (6 bases). The CDR3 has 16 residues. The germline CDR1 and CDR2 sequences are KGHSH and LQKENI. V was cut by 4 bases and J by 2 bases, with 15 bases left in between. This CDR3 reads CASSLTDRLGNQPQHF. DNA for the CDR3: TGTGCCAGCTCACTAACCGACAGGTTGGGCAATCAGCCCCAGCATTTT. Complete variable domain (other parts from reference TRBV18 and TRBJ1-5): NAGVMQNPRHLVRRRGQEARLRCSPMKGHSHVYWYRQLPEEGLKFMVYLQKENIIDESGMPKERFSAEFPKEGPSILRIQQVVRGDSAAYFCASSLTDRLGNQPQHFGDGTRLSIL.

This clone showed up just once. J is TRBJ2-1 and V is TRBV7-2, with D possibly being TRBD2 (7 bases). CDR3 length equals 19 residues. The germline V gene encodes CDR1 SGHTA and CDR2 FQGNSA. V shed 5 bases and J shed 1 base, with 24 bases lying between them. CDR3 residues: CASSARLGGALRSYNEQFF. DNA of the CDR3: TGTGCCAGCAGCGCTCGCTTAGGGGGGGCCTTAAGGTCCTACAATGAGCAGTTCTTC.

The V gene is TRBV6-5, the J gene TRBJ1-1, with a tentative D call TRBD1 (6 bases). This CDR3 is built from 15 residues. With 5 bases removed from V and 3 bases from J, the gap between germline ends came to 16 bases. Germline assignment: CDR1 MNHEY and CDR2 SVGAGI. CDR3 amino acids: CASSRQGLVDTEAFF. DNA for the CDR3: TGTGCCAGCAGTCGCCAGGGGTTAGTCGACACTGAAGCTTTCTTT.

The chain combines TRBV5-6 with TRBJ1-2, with a tentative D call TRBD1 (6 bases). This CDR3 region has 16 residues. V lost 1 base, J lost 3 bases, and 16 bases lay in between. CDR1 is SGHDT and CDR2 is YYEEEE in the germline V gene. The CDR3 sequence is CASSLTAGAPYYGYTF. The CDR3 DNA follows: TGTGCCAGCAGCTTGACAGCAGGGGCTCCCTACTATGGCTACACCTTC.

The CDR3 sequence: CSVDVGRGNEQFF. The CDR3 region has the DNA TGCAGCGTTGACGTCGGCAGGGGGAATGAGCAGTTCTTC. The chain joins TRBV29-1 to TRBJ2-1, with 7 bases that match TRBD1. J gave up 7 bases and V 3 bases, and 6 bases lay outside the gene matches. The germline CDR1 and CDR2 sequences are SQVTM and ANQGSEA. There are 13 residues in the CDR3.

The chain has TRBV5-6 and TRBJ1-2; D is undetermined. The germline V and J ends were trimmed by 5 bases and 8 bases, with 13 bases remaining between them. This CDR3 has 12 residues. The germline V gene has CDR1 SGHDT and CDR2 YYEEEE. CDR3 in amino acids: CASRGPKAGYTF. The CDR3 DNA reads as TGTGCCAGCAGGGGCCCAAAAGCCGGCTACACCTTC.